One sample yielded the 17 T cell receptor beta chains listed below, sequenced in a study of cytomegalovirus exposure and HLA in healthy donors (dated by TCRdb to about 2017). The library was produced with the immunoSEQ multiplex PCR assay. For the multiplex PCR, a mixture combining 60 forward primers for TCR Vbeta segments and 13 reverse primers for TCR Jbeta segments was used. Held by TCRdb, this immuneACCESS table contains in-frame sequences only and omits some clones. Under half of the omission traces to an unresolved V gene where checked; the cause of the rest is unknown. The sample table contains about 180,000 clones; only one count was recorded for about 80% of them. The ten largest clones add up to 2% to 2.5% of the sample. What was sequenced was PBMCs. Receptors were obtained from a woman aged 25 to 39 in good health and CMV-seronegative.

The chain links TRBV15 to TRBJ2-3; a weak D match, TRBD2 (6 bases). V dropped 3 bases and J dropped 0 bases, with 16 bases sitting between them. Germline assignment: CDR1 LNHNV and CDR2 YYDKDF (reference sequence). The CDR3 is made up of 17 amino acids. CDR3 loop: CATSRKIADLSTDTQYF. The CDR3 bases are TGTGCCACCAGCAGGAAGATAGCGGACCTTAGCACAGATACGCAGTATTTT.

The J gene is TRBJ1-1, the V gene TRBV5-1; tentatively, D is TRBD1 (6 bases). Germline CDR1 and CDR2: SGHRS and YFSETQ. The CDR3 contains 14 residues. Trimming left V 2 bases short and J 5 bases short, with 13 bases between. DNA of the CDR3: TGCGCCAGCAGCTTAGAGGGGGTTGGAACTGAAGCTTTCTTT. This sequence encodes CASSLEGVGTEAFF.

This clone has a handful of counts. This chain links TRBV4-3 with TRBJ1-6, with D perhaps matching TRBD1 (6 bases). The CDR3 length is 17 residues. CDR1 is LGHNA, CDR2 YSLEER, per germline. Trimming pared 0 bases from V and 0 bases from J, leaving 9 bases between. CDR3 nucleotides: TGCGCCAGCAGCCAAGAAACAGGGAGCTCCTATAATTCACCCCTCCACTTT. This gives the protein CASSQETGSSYNSPLHF.

A word on this clone: The junction shows a germline mismatch at one end, possibly a read error. This chain joins TRBV23-1 and TRBJ2-1, with 12 bases aligning to TRBD2. TRBV23-1 is an ORF, and what it does is uncertain. This CDR3 has 21 amino acids. CDR3 loop: CASSKSPRLAGVPSSYNEQFF. The CDR3 DNA reads as TGCGCCAGCAGTAAATCACCTCGACTAGCGGGGGTCCCCAGCTCCTACAATGAGCAGTTCTTC.

J is TRBJ1-5 and V is TRBV29-1; D remains ambiguous. Deletions cut 4 bases from V and 2 bases from J, with 15 bases between. CDR3 length equals 15 residues. Per germline, CDR1 SQVTM and CDR2 ANQGSEA. The CDR3 region is CSVATTTGGNQPQHF. The CDR3 nucleotides are TGCAGCGTTGCGACTACTACCGGGGGCAATCAGCCCCAGCATTTT. Full variable domain (rest looked up from reference TRBV29-1 and TRBJ1-5): SAVISQKPSRDICQRGTSLTIQCQVDSQVTMMFWYRQQPGQSLTLIATANQGSEATYESGFVIDKFPISRPNLTFSTLTVSNMSPEDSSIYLCSVATTTGGNQPQHFGDGTRLSIL.

The V and J genes are TRBV7-2 and TRBJ2-7; TRBD1 matches at 12 bases. Unmatched junction bases numbered 9, after V lost 1 base and J lost 8 bases. The V gene's germline CDR1 is SGHTA and CDR2 FQGNSA. This CDR3 contains 16 residues. DNA of the CDR3: TGTGCCAGCAGCTTAGGAACCGGGACAGGGGGCTTTAAGCAGTACTTC. Protein sequence: CASSLGTGTGGFKQYF.

This clone appeared a few times. The chain is built from TRBV7-2 and TRBJ1-3; TRBD1 agrees at 7 bases. The CDR3 has 14 residues. Unmatched junction bases numbered 5, after V lost 5 bases and J lost 4 bases. Germline V gene data show CDR1 as SGHTA and CDR2 as FQGNSA. In DNA, the CDR3 is TGTGCCAGCAGCCGACAGGGAGACGGAAACACCATATATTTT. Protein product: CASSRQGDGNTIYF.

This clone was picked up a small number of times. This chain connects TRBV6-9 to TRBJ1-5; 7 bases align to TRBD1. Germline values: CDR1 MNHGY, CDR2 SVAAGI. J gave up 7 bases and V 0 bases, and 12 bases lay outside the gene matches. The CDR3 is 17 residues long. As DNA, the CDR3 is TGTGCCAGCAGTTATTCGATGGTACAGGGGATAGGACAGCCCCAGCATTTT. Its translation is CASSYSMVQGIGQPQHF.

The rearrangement links TRBV5-1 to TRBJ2-1, with 7 bases lining up with TRBD2. Looked up from germline, CDR1 is SGHRS and CDR2 is YFSETQ. Unmatched junction bases numbered 6, after V lost 4 bases and J lost 2 bases. The CDR3 runs to 15 residues. This CDR3 is CASSAGGTTYNEQFF. In DNA, the CDR3 is TGCGCCAGCAGCGCCGGGGGGACGACCTACAATGAGCAGTTCTTC.

The chain links TRBV5-1 to TRBJ2-1; maybe TRBD1 (5 bases). Germline CDR1 is SGHRS and CDR2 is YFSETQ. Trimming took off 8 bases at V and 1 base at J, with 13 bases between the two ends. There are 14 residues in the CDR3. The CDR3 loop is CASVKQGSYNEQFF. The CDR3 DNA reads TGCGCCAGTGTCAAGCAGGGATCCTACAATGAGCAGTTCTTC.

V usage is TRBV7-2 and J usage is TRBJ2-7; tentatively, D is TRBD1 (7 bases). Germline-derived CDR1 and CDR2 are SGHTA and FQGNSA. The V and J ends lost 5 bases and 3 bases respectively, with 14 bases between them. This CDR3 is built from 14 residues. DNA for the CDR3: TGTGCCAGCAGCCCCGGGACAGCGGGCTACGAGCAGTACTTC. It encodes CASSPGTAGYEQYF.

The chain carries TRBV5-5 and TRBJ2-7; tentative D call: TRBD1 (6 bases). Trimming removed 2 bases from V and 5 bases from J, with 20 bases in between. The CDR3 sequence is 16 residues long. Per the germline V gene, CDR1 is SGHKS and CDR2 is YYEKEE (reference sequence). CDR3 loop: CASSFAGVRGSNEQYF. The CDR3 nucleotides read TGTGCCAGCAGCTTTGCAGGGGTGAGGGGATCGAACGAGCAGTACTTC.

This sequence joins TRBV10-2 and TRBJ2-7; 12 nucleotides agree with TRBD2. The trim removed 4 bases at V and 7 bases at J, leaving 11 bases unmatched. The CDR3 has 16 residues. Germline lookup yields CDR1 WSHSY and CDR2 SAAADI. CDR3 sequence (DNA): TGCGCCAGCAGTGGAAGACTAGCGGGGGCCACGGGGGAGCAGTACTTC. Its protein product is CASSGRLAGATGEQYF.

The V gene is TRBV10-3, the J gene TRBJ2-5; maybe TRBD2 (6 bases). TRBJ2-7 matches the DNA end more closely, so the J call is doubtful. This CDR3 comprises 14 residues. Germline values: CDR1 ENHRY, CDR2 SYGVKD. In nucleotides, the CDR3 is TGTGCCATCAGAGGAGGGCGGGATCGGAGCGAGCAGTACTTC. It is translated as CAIRGGRDRSEQYF.

This chain connects TRBV14 to TRBJ2-3; 8 bases agree with TRBD2. Unmatched junction bases numbered 8, after V lost 4 bases and J lost 2 bases. The V gene's germline CDR1 is SGHDN and CDR2 FVKESK. This CDR3 has 16 amino acids. CDR3: CASSPIPGRATDTQYF. The CDR3 bases are TGTGCCAGCAGCCCCATTCCCGGGAGGGCCACAGATACGCAGTATTTT.

The rearrangement joins TRBV7-9 to TRBJ2-5; D not certain. The DNA end favors TRBJ2-7, so the J call may be wrong. CDR1 SEHNR and CDR2 FQNEAQ come from the germline V gene (reference sequence). The CDR3 is made up of 14 amino acids. CDR3 sequence (DNA): TGTGCCAGCAGCTTAGTCCTAGACTCCTACGAGCAGTACTTC. Amino acids: CASSLVLDSYEQYF.

V usage is TRBV10-2 and J usage is TRBJ1-3, with 8 bases matching TRBD1. J lost 3 bases, V lost 6 bases, and 7 bases had no gene match. The CDR3 is made up of 15 amino acids. Germline V gene lookup returns CDR1 WSHSY and CDR2 SAAADI. The CDR3 DNA follows: TGCGCCAGCAGGCCCGCAGGGGGCGGTGGAAACACCATATATTTT. As protein: CASRPAGGGGNTIYF.